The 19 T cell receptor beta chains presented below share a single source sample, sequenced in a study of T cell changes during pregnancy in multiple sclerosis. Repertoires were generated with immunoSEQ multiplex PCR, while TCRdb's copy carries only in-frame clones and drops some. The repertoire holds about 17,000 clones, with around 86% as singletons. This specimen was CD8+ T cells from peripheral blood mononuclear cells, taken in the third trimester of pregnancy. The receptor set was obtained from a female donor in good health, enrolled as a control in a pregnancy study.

The CDR3 sequence: CASSSDRGLQPQHF. As DNA, the CDR3 is TGTGCCAGTAGTAGTGACAGGGGTTTACAGCCCCAGCATTTT. The chain recombines TRBV19 with TRBJ1-5, with TRBD1 matching over 8 bases. CDR3 length: 14 amino acids. With V trimmed by 4 bases and J by 7 bases, 6 bases remained unmatched. In germline, CDR1 is LNHDA, CDR2 SQIVND (reference sequence).

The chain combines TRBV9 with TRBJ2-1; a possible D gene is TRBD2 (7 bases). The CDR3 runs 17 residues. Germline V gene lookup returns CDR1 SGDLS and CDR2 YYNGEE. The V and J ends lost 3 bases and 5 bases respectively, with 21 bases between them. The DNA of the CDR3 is TGTGCCAGCAGCGATCCTAGGGAGGGGGGCGCCGACAATGAGCAGTTCTTC. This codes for CASSDPREGGADNEQFF. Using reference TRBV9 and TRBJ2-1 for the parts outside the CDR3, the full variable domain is DSGVTQTPKHLITATGQRVTLRCSPRSGDLSVYWYQQSLDQGLQFLIQYYNGEERAKGNILERFSAQQFPDLHSELNLSSLELGDSALYFCASSDPREGGADNEQFFGPGTRLTVL.

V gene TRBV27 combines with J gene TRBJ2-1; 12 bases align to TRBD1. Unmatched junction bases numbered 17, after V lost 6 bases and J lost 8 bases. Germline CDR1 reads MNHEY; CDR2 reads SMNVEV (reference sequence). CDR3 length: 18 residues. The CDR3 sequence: CASRGGTGGAGPGDEQFF. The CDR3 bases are TGTGCCAGCAGGGGCGGGACAGGGGGCGCCGGGCCCGGGGATGAGCAGTTCTTC.

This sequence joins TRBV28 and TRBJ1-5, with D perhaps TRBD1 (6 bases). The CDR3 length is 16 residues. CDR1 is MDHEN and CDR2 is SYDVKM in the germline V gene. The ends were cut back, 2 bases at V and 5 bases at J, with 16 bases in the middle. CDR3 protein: CASSLILVQGDQPQHF. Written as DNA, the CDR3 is TGTGCCAGCAGTTTAATATTGGTACAGGGTGATCAGCCCCAGCATTTT.

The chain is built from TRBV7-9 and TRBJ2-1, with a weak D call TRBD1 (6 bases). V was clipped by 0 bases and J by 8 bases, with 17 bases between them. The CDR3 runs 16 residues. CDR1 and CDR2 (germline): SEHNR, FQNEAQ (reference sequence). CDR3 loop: CASSLASGVSPDEQFF. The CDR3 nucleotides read TGTGCCAGCAGCTTAGCGTCAGGGGTATCCCCCGATGAGCAGTTCTTC.

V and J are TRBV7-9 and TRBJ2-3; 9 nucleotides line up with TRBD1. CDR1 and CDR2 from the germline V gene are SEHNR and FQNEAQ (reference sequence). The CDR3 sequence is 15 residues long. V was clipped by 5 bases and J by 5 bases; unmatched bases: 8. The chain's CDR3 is CASSPRDRAVDTQYF. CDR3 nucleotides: TGTGCCAGCAGCCCCCGGGACAGGGCAGTAGATACGCAGTATTTT.

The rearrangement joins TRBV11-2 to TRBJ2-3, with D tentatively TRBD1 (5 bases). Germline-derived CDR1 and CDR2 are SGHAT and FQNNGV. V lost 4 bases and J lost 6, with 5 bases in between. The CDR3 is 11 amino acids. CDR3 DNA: TGTGCCAGCAGCTACAGGGATACGCAGTATTTT. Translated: CASSYRDTQYF. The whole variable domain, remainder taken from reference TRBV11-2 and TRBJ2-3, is EAGVAQSPRYKIIEKRQSVAFWCNPISGHATLYWYQQILGQGPKLLIQFQNNGVVDDSQLPKDRFSAERLKGVDSTLKIQPAKLEDSAVYLCASSYRDTQYFGPGTRLTVL.

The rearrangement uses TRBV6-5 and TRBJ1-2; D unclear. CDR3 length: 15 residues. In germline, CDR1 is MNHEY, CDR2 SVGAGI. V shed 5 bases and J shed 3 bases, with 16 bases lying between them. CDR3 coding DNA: TGTGCCAGCAGTGCAGGACGGGGAGGAGACTATGGCTACACCTTC. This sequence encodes CASSAGRGGDYGYTF.

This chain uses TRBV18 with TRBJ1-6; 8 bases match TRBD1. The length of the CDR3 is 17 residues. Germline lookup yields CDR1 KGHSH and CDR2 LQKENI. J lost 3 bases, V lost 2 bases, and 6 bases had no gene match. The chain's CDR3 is CASSPEDRENYNSPLHF. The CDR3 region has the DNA TGTGCCAGCTCACCAGAGGACAGGGAAAACTATAATTCACCCCTCCACTTT.

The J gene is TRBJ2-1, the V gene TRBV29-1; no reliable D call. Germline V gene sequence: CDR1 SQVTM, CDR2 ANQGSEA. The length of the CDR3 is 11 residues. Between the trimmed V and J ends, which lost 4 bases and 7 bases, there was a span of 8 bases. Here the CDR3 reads CSVGPQNEQFF. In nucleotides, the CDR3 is TGCAGCGTTGGGCCTCAGAATGAGCAGTTCTTC.

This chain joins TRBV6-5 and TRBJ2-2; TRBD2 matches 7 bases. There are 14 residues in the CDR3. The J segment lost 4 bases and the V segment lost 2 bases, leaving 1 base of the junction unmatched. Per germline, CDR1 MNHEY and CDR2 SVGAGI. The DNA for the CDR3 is TGTGCCAGCAGTTACGGGAGGGCCACCGGGGAGCTGTTTTTT. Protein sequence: CASSYGRATGELFF.

CDR3 sequence: CASSLYRSLGNTEAFF. The DNA of the CDR3 is TGTGCCAGCAGCTTATACAGGAGCCTTGGTAACACTGAAGCTTTCTTT. The chain carries TRBV7-9 and TRBJ1-1; a possible D gene is TRBD1 (5 bases). The CDR3 length is 16 residues. The V and J ends lost 2 bases and 2 bases respectively, with 15 bases between them. Germline V gene data show CDR1 as SEHNR and CDR2 as FQNEAQ (reference sequence).

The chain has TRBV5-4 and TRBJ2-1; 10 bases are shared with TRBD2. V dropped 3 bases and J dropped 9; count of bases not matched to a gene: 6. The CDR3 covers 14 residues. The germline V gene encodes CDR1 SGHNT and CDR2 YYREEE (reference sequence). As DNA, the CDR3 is TGTGCCAGCAGCTCTAGCGGGGGTGGGGGTGAGCAGTTCTTC. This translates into CASSSSGGGGEQFF.

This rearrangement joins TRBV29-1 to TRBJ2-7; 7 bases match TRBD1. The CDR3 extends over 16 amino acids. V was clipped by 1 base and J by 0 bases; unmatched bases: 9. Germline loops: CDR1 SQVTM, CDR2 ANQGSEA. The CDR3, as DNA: TGCAGCGTTGAAGTTGGCAGGGGGACGGCCTCCTACGAGCAGTACTTC. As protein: CSVEVGRGTASYEQYF.

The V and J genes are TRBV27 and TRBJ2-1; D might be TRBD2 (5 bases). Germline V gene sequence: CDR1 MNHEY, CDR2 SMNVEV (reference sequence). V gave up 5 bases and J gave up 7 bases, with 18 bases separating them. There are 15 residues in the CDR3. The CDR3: CASSLGPIGVNEQFF. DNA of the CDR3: TGTGCCAGCAGTCTCGGACCTATCGGGGTTAATGAGCAGTTCTTC.

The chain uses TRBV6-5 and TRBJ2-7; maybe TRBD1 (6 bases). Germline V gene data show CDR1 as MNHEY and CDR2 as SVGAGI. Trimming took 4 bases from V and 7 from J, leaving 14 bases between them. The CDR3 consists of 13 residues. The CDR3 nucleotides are TGTGCCAGCAGTTCCAGGGTTAGGGGGGAGCAGTACTTC. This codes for CASSSRVRGEQYF.

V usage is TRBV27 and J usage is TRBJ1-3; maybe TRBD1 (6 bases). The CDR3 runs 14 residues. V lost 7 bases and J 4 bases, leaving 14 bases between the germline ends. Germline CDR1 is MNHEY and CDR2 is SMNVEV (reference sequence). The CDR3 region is CASKQTGRGNTIYF. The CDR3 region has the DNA TGTGCCAGCAAGCAAACAGGGAGAGGAAACACCATATATTTT.

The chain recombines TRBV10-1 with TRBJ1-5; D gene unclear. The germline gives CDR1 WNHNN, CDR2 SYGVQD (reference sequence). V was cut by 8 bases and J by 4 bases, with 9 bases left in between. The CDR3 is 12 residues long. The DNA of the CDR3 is TGCGCCAGCCGACGGGAAAATCAGCCCCAGCATTTT. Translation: CASRRENQPQHF.

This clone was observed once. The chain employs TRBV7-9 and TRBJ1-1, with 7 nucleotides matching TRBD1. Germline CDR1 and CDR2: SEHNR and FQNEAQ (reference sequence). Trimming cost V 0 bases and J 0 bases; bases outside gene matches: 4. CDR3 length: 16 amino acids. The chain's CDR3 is CASSLAERGLNTEAFF. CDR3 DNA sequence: TGTGCCAGCAGCTTAGCCGAAAGGGGGCTGAACACTGAAGCTTTCTTT.